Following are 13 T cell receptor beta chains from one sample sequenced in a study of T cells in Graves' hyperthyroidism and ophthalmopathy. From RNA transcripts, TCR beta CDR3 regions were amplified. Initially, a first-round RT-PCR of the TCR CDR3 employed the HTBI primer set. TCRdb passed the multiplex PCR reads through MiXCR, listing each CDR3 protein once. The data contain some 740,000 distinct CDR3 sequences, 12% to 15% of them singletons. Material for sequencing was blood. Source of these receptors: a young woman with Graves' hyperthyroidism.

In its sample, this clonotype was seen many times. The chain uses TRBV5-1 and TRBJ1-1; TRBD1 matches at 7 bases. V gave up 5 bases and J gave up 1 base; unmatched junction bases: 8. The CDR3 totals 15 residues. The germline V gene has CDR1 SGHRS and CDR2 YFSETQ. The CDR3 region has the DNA TGCGCCAGCAGGAAAGCCGACAGGGCGAACACTGAAGCTTTCTTT. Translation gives CASRKADRANTEAFF.

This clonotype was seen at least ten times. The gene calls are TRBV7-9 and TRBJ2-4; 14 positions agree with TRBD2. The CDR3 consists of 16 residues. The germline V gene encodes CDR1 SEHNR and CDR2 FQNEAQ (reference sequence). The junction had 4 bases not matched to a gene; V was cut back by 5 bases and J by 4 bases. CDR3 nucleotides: TGTGCCAGCAGCCACCGACTAGCGGGAGGGAAAAACATTCAGTACTTC. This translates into CASSHRLAGGKNIQYF.

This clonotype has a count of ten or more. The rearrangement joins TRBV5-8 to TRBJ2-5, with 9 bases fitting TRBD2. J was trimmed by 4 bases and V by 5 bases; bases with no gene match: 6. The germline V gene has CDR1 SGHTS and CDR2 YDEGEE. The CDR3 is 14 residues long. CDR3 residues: CASSRAGGGETQYF. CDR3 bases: TGTGCCAGCAGTCGAGCGGGAGGAGGAGAGACCCAGTACTTC.

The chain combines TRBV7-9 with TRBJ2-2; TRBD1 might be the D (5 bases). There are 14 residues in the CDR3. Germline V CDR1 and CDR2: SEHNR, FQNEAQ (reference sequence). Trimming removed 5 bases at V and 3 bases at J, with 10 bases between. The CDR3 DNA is TGTGCCAGCAGCCTAAGACAGCACACCGGGGAGCTGTTTTTT. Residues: CASSLRQHTGELFF.

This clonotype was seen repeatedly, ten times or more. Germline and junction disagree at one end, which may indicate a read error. The CDR3 spells CANSTGSSTDTQYF. CDR3 coding DNA: TGTGCCAACAGTACAGGGAGTAGCACAGATACGCAGTATTTT. The rearrangement links TRBV28 to TRBJ2-3; D perhaps matches TRBD1 (6 bases). Germline V CDR1 and CDR2: MDHEN, SYDVKM. The CDR3 has 14 residues.

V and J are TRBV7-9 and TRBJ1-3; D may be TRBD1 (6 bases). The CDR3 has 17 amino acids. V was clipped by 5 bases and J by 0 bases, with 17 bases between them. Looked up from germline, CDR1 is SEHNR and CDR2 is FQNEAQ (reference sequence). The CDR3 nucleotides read TGTGCCAGCAGCCTGGGGGCCGGGACGGCCTCTGGAAACACCATATATTTT. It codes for CASSLGAGTASGNTIYF.

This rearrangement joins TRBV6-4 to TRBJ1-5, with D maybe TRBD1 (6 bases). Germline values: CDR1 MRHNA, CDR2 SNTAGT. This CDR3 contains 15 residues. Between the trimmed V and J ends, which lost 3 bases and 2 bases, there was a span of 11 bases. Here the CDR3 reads CASSEKSGGNQPQHF. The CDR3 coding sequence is TGTGCCAGCAGTGAAAAGTCAGGGGGCAATCAGCCCCAGCATTTT.

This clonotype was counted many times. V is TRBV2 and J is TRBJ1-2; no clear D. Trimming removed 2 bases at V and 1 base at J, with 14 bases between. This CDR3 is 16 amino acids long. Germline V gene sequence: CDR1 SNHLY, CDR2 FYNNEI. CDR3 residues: CASSERAGLSNYGYTF. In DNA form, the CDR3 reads TGTGCCAGCAGTGAACGGGCCGGGTTGAGTAACTATGGCTACACCTTC.

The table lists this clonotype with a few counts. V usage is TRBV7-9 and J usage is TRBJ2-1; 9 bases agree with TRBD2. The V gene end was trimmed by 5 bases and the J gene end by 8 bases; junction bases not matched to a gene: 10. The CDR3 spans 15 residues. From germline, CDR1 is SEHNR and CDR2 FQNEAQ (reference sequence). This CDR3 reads CASSEGTSHRDEQFF. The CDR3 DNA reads TGTGCCAGCAGCGAGGGGACTAGCCACAGAGATGAGCAGTTCTTC.

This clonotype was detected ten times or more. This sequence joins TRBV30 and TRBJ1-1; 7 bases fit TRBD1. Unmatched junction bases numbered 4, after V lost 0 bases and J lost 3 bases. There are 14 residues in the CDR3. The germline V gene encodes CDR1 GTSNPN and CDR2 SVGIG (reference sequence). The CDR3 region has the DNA TGTGCCTGGAGTGTCCTAACAGGGGACACTGAAGCTTTCTTT. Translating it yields CAWSVLTGDTEAFF.

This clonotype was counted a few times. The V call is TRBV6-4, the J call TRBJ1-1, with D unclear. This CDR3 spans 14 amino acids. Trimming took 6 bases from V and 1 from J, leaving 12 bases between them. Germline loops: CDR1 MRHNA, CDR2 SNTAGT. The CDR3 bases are TGTGCCAGCAGGACTGGGGATCCGAACACTGAAGCTTTCTTT. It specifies CASRTGDPNTEAFF.

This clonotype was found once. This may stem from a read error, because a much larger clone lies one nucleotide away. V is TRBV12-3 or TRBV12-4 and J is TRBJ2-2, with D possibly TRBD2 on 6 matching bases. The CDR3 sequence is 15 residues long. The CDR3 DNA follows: TGTGCCAGCAGGTTAGGCCTAGCGCCGGCCGGGGAGCTGTTTTTT. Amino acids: CASRLGLAPAGELFF.

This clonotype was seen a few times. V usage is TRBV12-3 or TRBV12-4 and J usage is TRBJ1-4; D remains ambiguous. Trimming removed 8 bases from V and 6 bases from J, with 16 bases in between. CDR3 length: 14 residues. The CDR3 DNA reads TGTGCCAGCGGGTATGGAGGGAAGGATGAAAAACTGTTTTTT. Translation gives CASGYGGKDEKLFF.